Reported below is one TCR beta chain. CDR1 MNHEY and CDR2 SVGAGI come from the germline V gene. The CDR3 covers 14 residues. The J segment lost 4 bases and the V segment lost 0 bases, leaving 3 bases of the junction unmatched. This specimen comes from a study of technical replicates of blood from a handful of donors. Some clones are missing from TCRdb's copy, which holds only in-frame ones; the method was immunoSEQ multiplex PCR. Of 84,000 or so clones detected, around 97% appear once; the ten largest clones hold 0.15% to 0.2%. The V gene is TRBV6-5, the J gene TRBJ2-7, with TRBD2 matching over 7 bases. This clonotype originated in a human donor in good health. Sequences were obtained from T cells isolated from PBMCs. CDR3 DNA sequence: TGTGCCAGCAGTTACTCGTCGGGGGGATACGAGCAGTACTTC. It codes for CASSYSSGGYEQYF.